The 18 T cell receptor beta chains below come from one sample, sequenced in a study of T cell changes during pregnancy in multiple sclerosis. The table came from immunoSEQ multiplex PCR; TCRdb's copy has only in-frame clones and leaves some out. The sample includes some 99,000 clones, under 95% of them seen just once. The input for sequencing was peripheral blood, taken after pregnancy. The receptors shown here come from a female donor with multiple sclerosis, enrolled in a pregnancy study.

This clone has a single count. The chain recombines TRBV5-4 with TRBJ2-5; 9 bases fit TRBD2. The CDR3 covers 15 residues. V lost 0 bases and J lost 5; bases outside the gene matches: 5. Looked up from germline, CDR1 is SGHNT and CDR2 is YYREEE (reference sequence). The CDR3 nucleotides are TGTGCCAGCAGCTTGGCGGCGGGAGGGCGGGAGACCCAGTACTTC. Its translation: CASSLAAGGRETQYF.

This chain uses TRBV6-1 with TRBJ1-2; TRBD1 might be the D (6 bases). CDR1 is MNHNS and CDR2 is SASEGT in the germline V gene. V was trimmed by 3 bases and J by 0 bases, leaving 14 bases between them. The CDR3 loop spans 16 amino acids. The CDR3 spells CASSEGGAMSNYGYTF. The CDR3 nucleotides read TGTGCCAGCAGTGAGGGGGGGGCCATGTCTAACTATGGCTACACCTTC.

The chain joins TRBV5-1 to TRBJ1-3, with 7 positions matching TRBD1. The CDR3 extends over 15 amino acids. J was trimmed by 2 bases and V by 4 bases; bases with no gene match: 6. CDR1 and CDR2 from the germline V gene are SGHRS and YFSETQ. Written as DNA, the CDR3 is TGCGCCAGCAGCGCATCACAGGGGCCTGGAAACACCATATATTTT. It encodes CASSASQGPGNTIYF.

V usage is TRBV9 and J usage is TRBJ2-2, with a weak D call TRBD2 (6 bases). V lost 0 bases and J 5 bases, leaving 11 bases between the germline ends. The CDR3 length is 15 residues. CDR1 and CDR2 from the germline V gene are SGDLS and YYNGEE. Written as DNA, the CDR3 is TGTGCCAGCAGCGTAGGGAGGGGCGCAACCGGGGAGCTGTTTTTT. Amino acid sequence: CASSVGRGATGELFF.

The chain carries TRBV6-5 and TRBJ2-3; TRBD1 aligns across 8 bases. J lost 6 bases, V lost 6 bases, and 5 bases had no gene match. The CDR3 contains 13 residues. Germline V gene data show CDR1 as MNHEY and CDR2 as SVGAGI. The CDR3 DNA reads TGTGCCAGCAGCTGGACAGGGTGGGATACGCAGTATTTT. It encodes CASSWTGWDTQYF.

The sample holds one count of this clone. The J gene is TRBJ2-1, the V gene TRBV5-4; TRBD2 agrees at 7 bases. Germline CDR1 and CDR2: SGHNT and YYREEE (reference sequence). Trimming cost V 0 bases and J 9 bases; bases outside gene matches: 6. CDR3 length equals 14 residues. DNA for the CDR3: TGTGCCAGCAGCTTGGGGAGCGGGAACGGTGAGCAGTTCTTC. It codes for CASSLGSGNGEQFF.

In this sample, this clone turned up a few times. The V call is TRBV27, the J call TRBJ2-7; D ambiguous. The CDR3 length is 10 residues. In germline, CDR1 is MNHEY, CDR2 SMNVEV (reference sequence). V lost 8 bases to trimming and J lost 5 bases, with 7 bases between them. The CDR3 reads CASPLHEQYF. CDR3 bases: TGTGCCAGCCCCCTCCACGAGCAGTACTTC.

V gene TRBV10-3 combines with J gene TRBJ1-1; D is uncertain. Germline assignment: CDR1 ENHRY and CDR2 SYGVKD. Trimming shortened V by 7 bases and J by 0 bases, and 9 bases separated the two germline ends. The CDR3 is 13 residues long. Here the CDR3 reads CAIKRAVNTEAFF. The CDR3 nucleotides read TGTGCCATCAAGCGGGCGGTGAACACTGAAGCTTTCTTT.

This chain links TRBV2 with TRBJ2-5; D is undetermined. The CDR3 extends over 13 amino acids. The germline V gene encodes CDR1 SNHLY and CDR2 FYNNEI. V was pared by 7 bases and J by 3 bases, with 12 bases between. The CDR3 region has the DNA TGTGCCAGCAAGGAACGGGTAAAAGAGACCCAGTACTTC. It translates to CASKERVKETQYF.

This clone was seen only once. The chain employs TRBV6-1 and TRBJ2-1, with 9 bases lining up with TRBD1. Per the germline V gene, CDR1 is MNHNS and CDR2 is SASEGT. J gave up 6 bases and V 5 bases, and 5 bases lay outside the gene matches. This CDR3 spans 14 amino acids. The CDR3 bases are TGTGCCAGCAGTCCCGGGACAGGGTCCAATGAGCAGTTCTTC. Its translation: CASSPGTGSNEQFF.

The chain joins TRBV27 to TRBJ2-1, with TRBD1 as a possible D gene (5 bases). The CDR3 is made up of 14 amino acids. From germline, CDR1 is MNHEY and CDR2 SMNVEV (reference sequence). Trimming took 3 bases from V and 3 from J, leaving 9 bases between them. The CDR3 bases are TGTGCCAGCAGTTTCCTCGACAGCTACAATGAGCAGTTCTTC. This gives the protein CASSFLDSYNEQFF.

The CDR3 is CASSPGTADNSPLHF. The CDR3 DNA sequence: TGTGCCAGCAGCCCCGGGACAGCTGATAATTCACCCCTCCACTTT. The chain carries TRBV7-6 and TRBJ1-6; 7 bases match TRBD1. This CDR3 region has 15 residues. Germline lookup yields CDR1 SGHVS and CDR2 FNYEAQ. Trimming cost V 5 bases and J 5 bases; bases outside gene matches: 6.

The chain carries TRBV7-9 and TRBJ1-4, with D possibly matching TRBD1 (6 bases). This CDR3 region has 14 residues. The germline gives CDR1 SEHNR, CDR2 FQNEAQ (reference sequence). V lost 5 bases and J 1 base, leaving 8 bases between the germline ends. The CDR3 nucleotides are TGTGCCAGCAGCAAGGACAGAACTAATGAAAAACTGTTTTTT. Encoded protein: CASSKDRTNEKLFF.

In its sample, this clone was seen once. The rearrangement uses TRBV10-3 and TRBJ2-1, with D tentatively TRBD1 (6 bases). Germline CDR1 reads ENHRY; CDR2 reads SYGVKD. The germline V and J ends were trimmed by 5 bases and 8 bases, with 13 bases remaining between them. This CDR3 is 13 amino acids long. The CDR3 region is CAISLDRLDEQFF. Here the CDR3 DNA reads TGTGCCATCAGTTTAGACAGGCTGGATGAGCAGTTCTTC.

This clone was seen once. This chain joins TRBV5-1 and TRBJ1-1; D is possibly TRBD1 (6 bases). Per germline, CDR1 SGHRS and CDR2 YFSETQ. The V and J ends lost 3 bases and 0 bases respectively, with 9 bases between them. The CDR3 sequence is 14 residues long. The chain's CDR3 is CASSSDSMNTEAFF. CDR3 nucleotides: TGCGCCAGCAGCTCGGACAGTATGAACACTGAAGCTTTCTTT. The whole variable domain, remainder taken from reference TRBV5-1 and TRBJ1-1, is KAGVTQTPRYLIKTRGQQVTLSCSPISGHRSVSWYQQTPGQGLQFLFEYFSETQRNKGNFPGRFSGRQFSNSRSEMNVSTLELGDSALYLCASSSDSMNTEAFFGQGTRLTVV.

This clone was counted once. This sequence joins TRBV10-3 and TRBJ2-3; possibly TRBD1 for D (5 bases). The CDR3 runs 15 residues. V was shortened by 0 bases and J by 3 bases, with 10 bases between the two germline ends. The germline V gene encodes CDR1 ENHRY and CDR2 SYGVKD. This chain's CDR3 is CAISESTPGTDTQYF. The CDR3 DNA reads as TGTGCCATCAGTGAGTCGACCCCAGGGACAGATACGCAGTATTTT.

The V and J genes are TRBV7-9 and TRBJ2-7; 9 bases map to TRBD1. The CDR3 runs to 12 residues. The germline gives CDR1 SEHNR, CDR2 FQNEAQ (reference sequence). After removal of 5 bases from V and 6 bases from J, the junction contained 2 bases not matched to a gene. The CDR3 here is CASSQDRGEQYF. In DNA, the CDR3 is TGTGCCAGCAGCCAGGACAGGGGCGAGCAGTACTTC.

This clone showed up just once. This chain uses TRBV7-2 with TRBJ2-7; D perhaps matches TRBD1 (5 bases). V was clipped by 3 bases and J by 6 bases, with 15 bases between them. This CDR3 is built from 14 residues. CDR1 and CDR2 from the germline V gene are SGHTA and FQGNSA. DNA of the CDR3: TGTGCCAGCAGCTTGTTACAAAGACAGTCCGAGCAGTACTTC. It codes for CASSLLQRQSEQYF.